This TCR beta chain stems from a study of T cell responses to AZD1222 COVID-19 vaccine. Whole-study context: Second doses at about 4 or about 12 weeks were pooled. Study conclusions and caveats: Sampling captured repertoires only after the peak T cell response. Clonal diversity may have been underestimated, and the donors were mostly white British, with more females than males. As reported, nearly half of all spike-specific TCRs target variant regions that are unmutated.

TCRdb keeps only in-frame clones here, not all; method: immunoSEQ multiplex PCR. This table holds 100,000 to 150,000 clones, approximately 90% found once. Worth noting for this clone: Antigen specificity is unknown.

This CDR3 spans 15 amino acids. V lost 0 bases and J 4 bases, leaving 10 bases between the germline ends. Per germline, CDR1 SGHTS and CDR2 YDEGEE. The material sequenced was peripheral blood, taken on day 0 of AZD1222 vaccination. The rearrangement links TRBV5-8 to TRBJ1-4; D not certain. The clonotype comes from an adult in good health. The CDR3, as DNA: TGTGCCAGCAGCTTGGAGGCAGAGTTTAATGAAAAACTGTTTTTT. It is translated as CASSLEAEFNEKLFF.